This TCR beta chain derives from a study of blood T cell repertoires in COVID-19. Whole-study context: Material from acute and convalescent COVID-19 was sourced from the United States, Italy and Spain. PBMCs, B-cell-depleted T cells, or T cells were the source of the cDNA or gDNA that made up the material.

Germline CDR1 is MGHRA and CDR2 is YSYEKL. J gave up 6 bases and V 0 bases, and 7 bases lay outside the gene matches. This CDR3 has 16 amino acids. Recruits, aged about 18 to 89 years, lived in 24 US areas. In the authors' workflow: How many nucleated cells were present was estimated from reference gene primer amplification. Libraries were prepared by immunoSEQ multiplex PCR; TCRdb keeps only in-frame clonotypes and omits some of them. The DNA was the basis for D and trimming; V, J and clone size are from that table. The sample lists about 400,000 clones, approximately 85% seen once, with roughly 2% in the top ten.

The TCR originated in a woman in her thirties or forties with acute COVID-19. The rearrangement uses TRBV4-1 and TRBJ1-2; 10 bases match TRBD1. Input material: PBMCs or T cells enriched from blood (not recorded which). CDR3 protein: CASSQDHVTGGNGYTF. The CDR3, as DNA: TGCGCCAGCAGCCAAGATCATGTGACAGGGGGCAATGGCTACACCTTC.